The sequence of this T cell receptor beta chain was determined in a study of PD-1 blockade in classical Hodgkin lymphoma. Study-level results: Significant TCR diversity gains by C4D1 occurred in CD4+ but not CD8+ cells. Newly diagnosed patients were reported to exhibit reduced baseline TCR diversity relative to healthy donors. Complete responders matched newly diagnosed patients in baseline diversity. Any patient who commenced nivolumab under 1 year after ASCT was excluded.

Time point denoted: cycle 4 day 1 (C4D1), after less than 7 weeks of nivolumab. Each and every patient relapsed after autologous stem cell transplantation, and patients got differing brentuximab vedotin exposure. Negative selection with magnetic separation was used to purify CD4+ T cells from thawed PBMCs. Of note for this clone: Its antigen is currently unknown.

Sequenced by immunoSEQ multiplex PCR; TCRdb stores in-frame clones only, minus some. Here the sample spans around 26,000 clones, roughly 80% being singletons. Germline loops: CDR1 MDHEN, CDR2 SYDVKM. V was cut by 5 bases and J by 4 bases, with 17 bases left in between. The length of the CDR3 is 15 residues. The V gene is TRBV28, the J gene TRBJ1-2; D is uncertain. Sample: CD4+ T cells from blood, taken before the fourth cycle of nivolumab. This receptor was identified in a human donor with classical Hodgkin lymphoma. In DNA form, the CDR3 reads TGTGCCAGCAGTCTCGGCGATTCGGGAACCTATGGCTACACCTTC. As protein: CASSLGDSGTYGYTF.